These 20 T cell receptor beta chains share one sample of origin, sequenced in a study of OX40 agonist ivuxolimab in advanced cancers. Generated by immunoSEQ multiplex PCR, the TCRdb table keeps only in-frame clones and is missing some. The sample holds tens of thousands of clones; around four fifths are singletons and the top ten take roughly 12%. Sequenced here: CD4+ or CD8+ T cells sorted from blood, sampled in a trial of the OX40 agonist ivuxolimab. The source is an adult with an advanced solid tumor such as melanoma, head and neck, liver or kidney cancer.

Points on this clone: This sample also contains other DNA sequences that code for the same CDR3. CDR3 in amino acids: CASSSGQGGGEQYF. Written as DNA, the CDR3 is TGCGCCAGCAGCTCGGGACAGGGGGGTGGCGAGCAGTACTTC. This chain uses TRBV5-1 with TRBJ2-7; 11 positions match TRBD1. Looked up from germline, CDR1 is SGHRS and CDR2 is YFSETQ. The CDR3 has 14 residues. V was pared by 3 bases and J by 6 bases, with 5 bases of the junction left unmatched.

For the CDR3, the DNA is TGTGCCAGCAGTTATGGATTCGAGGAAACAGAGACCCAGTACTTC. Translating gives CASSYGFEETETQYF. This chain connects TRBV6-5 to TRBJ2-5; no clear D gene. The CDR3 is 15 amino acids. The V end was cut by 3 bases, the J end by 4 bases, with 15 bases between. Germline V CDR1 and CDR2: MNHEY, SVGAGI.

The count of this clone is one. The chain employs TRBV5-6 and TRBJ2-2, with TRBD2 identical over 8 bases. Germline CDR1 and CDR2: SGHDT and YYEEEE. Unmatched junction bases numbered 6, after V lost 3 bases and J lost 5 bases. This CDR3 region has 15 residues. In nucleotides, the CDR3 is TGTGCCAGCAGCTGGGGACTAGGGGGAACCGGGGAGCTGTTTTTT. Translation: CASSWGLGGTGELFF. The complete variable domain, with remaining parts taken from reference TRBV5-6 and TRBJ2-2, reads DAGVTQSPTHLIKTRGQQVTLRCSPKSGHDTVSWYQQALGQGPQFIFQYYEEEERQRGNFPDRFSGHQFPNYSSELNVNALLLGDSALYLCASSWGLGGTGELFFGEGSRLTVL.

The chain joins TRBV7-8 to TRBJ2-5; either TRBD1 or TRBD2 may fit D (6 bases each). V was clipped by 3 bases and J by 4 bases, with 9 bases between them. CDR3 length: 13 amino acids. CDR1 is SGHVS, CDR2 FQNEAQ, per germline. Here the CDR3 DNA reads TGTGCCAGCAGCTTCAGGGGAGGAGAGACCCAGTACTTC. Protein sequence: CASSFRGGETQYF.

The gene calls are TRBV28 and TRBJ2-1; a weak D match, TRBD1 (6 bases). With 4 bases removed from V and 3 bases from J, the gap between germline ends came to 19 bases. Germline V gene sequence: CDR1 MDHEN, CDR2 SYDVKM. This CDR3 contains 17 residues. The CDR3 coding sequence is TGTGCCAGCAGTTGTGGGGGCTGGGAGACTTGCTACAATGAGCAGTTCTTC. This codes for CASSCGGWETCYNEQFF.

This rearrangement joins TRBV28 to TRBJ2-1, with D tentatively TRBD1 (5 bases). The ends were cut back, 2 bases at V and 6 bases at J, with 17 bases in the middle. This CDR3 region has 16 residues. Germline V gives CDR1 MDHEN, CDR2 SYDVKM. CDR3 DNA sequence: TGTGCCAGCAGTTTACCTTCTGCATCAGGGTTCAATGAGCAGTTCTTC. Residues: CASSLPSASGFNEQFF.

V gene TRBV29-1 combines with J gene TRBJ1-2; no definite D call. Germline lookup yields CDR1 SQVTM and CDR2 ANQGSEA. This CDR3 comprises 12 residues. V was clipped by 3 bases and J by 2 bases, with 7 bases between them. CDR3 DNA: TGCAGCGTTGACAACATCAACTATGGCTACACCTTC. Translation gives CSVDNINYGYTF.

The V and J genes are TRBV7-9 and TRBJ2-2; TRBD1 might be the D (5 bases). This CDR3 spans 14 amino acids. Germline V gene lookup returns CDR1 SEHNR and CDR2 FQNEAQ (reference sequence). Trimming shortened V by 5 bases and J by 4 bases, and 11 bases separated the two germline ends. CDR3 amino acids: CASSDSVITGELFF. CDR3 nucleotide sequence: TGTGCCAGCAGCGACAGCGTGATCACCGGGGAGCTGTTTTTT.

A single count supports this clone. The chain couples TRBV6-6 to TRBJ1-1, with D perhaps matching TRBD1 (6 bases). Germline V CDR1 and CDR2: MNHNY, SVGAGI (reference sequence). V was pared by 6 bases and J by 0 bases, with 11 bases between. This CDR3 spans 14 amino acids. The CDR3 here is CASRSGALNTEAFF. DNA of the CDR3: TGTGCCAGCAGATCAGGGGCTTTGAACACTGAAGCTTTCTTT.

The genes are TRBV28 and TRBJ2-1; 10 bases are a match to TRBD2. Germline V CDR1 and CDR2: MDHEN, SYDVKM. The trim removed 2 bases at V and 3 bases at J, leaving 10 bases unmatched. The CDR3 extends over 18 amino acids. CDR3 coding DNA: TGTGCCAGCAGTTTAAGGGGACAAGCGGGAGGGATCTACAATGAGCAGTTCTTC. Translating gives CASSLRGQAGGIYNEQFF.

This chain uses TRBV19 with TRBJ1-4; 10 bases map to TRBD1. The germline V gene encodes CDR1 LNHDA and CDR2 SQIVND (reference sequence). Germline trimming cut 8 bases from V and 7 bases from J; bases unmatched to any gene: 4. CDR3 length equals 13 residues. The CDR3 DNA is TGTGCCAGTTCGGACAGGGGGACTGAAAAACTGTTTTTT. Residues: CASSDRGTEKLFF. Together with reference TRBV19 and TRBJ1-4, the CDR3 gives the full variable domain: DGGITQSPKYLFRKEGQNVTLSCEQNLNHDAMYWYRQDPGQGLRLIYYSQIVNDFQKGDIAEGYSVSREKKESFPLTVTSAQKNPTAFYLCASSDRGTEKLFFGSGTQLSVL.

This clone was seen only a few times. The CDR3: CASSDLRREADTQYF. DNA for the CDR3: TGTGCCAGCAGCGATCTACGCAGGGAGGCAGATACGCAGTATTTT. The V and J genes are TRBV9 and TRBJ2-3; perhaps TRBD2 as D (6 bases). Germline V lookup: CDR1 SGDLS, CDR2 YYNGEE. This CDR3 spans 15 amino acids. V dropped 3 bases and J dropped 4 bases, with 15 bases sitting between them.

This sequence joins TRBV7-9 and TRBJ2-3; no clear D. V lost 2 bases to trimming and J lost 2 bases, with 11 bases between them. CDR1 is SEHNR, CDR2 FQNEAQ, per germline (reference sequence). The CDR3 sequence is 15 residues long. CDR3 sequence: CASSLWASATDTQYF. The CDR3 coding sequence is TGTGCCAGCAGCTTATGGGCGAGTGCCACAGATACGCAGTATTTT.

This chain connects TRBV7-6 to TRBJ2-1; D assignment may be TRBD1 or TRBD2 (7 bases each). The CDR3 spans 13 residues. CDR1 and CDR2 from the germline V gene are SGHVS and FNYEAQ. Trimming took 5 bases from V and 10 from J, leaving 15 bases between them. CDR3 DNA sequence: TGTGCCAGCAGCCCTGGGACAGCGGGAGAGCAGTTCTTC. Encoded protein: CASSPGTAGEQFF.

The J gene is TRBJ2-1, the V gene TRBV25-1; 7 nucleotides align to TRBD2. Germline lookup yields CDR1 MGHDK and CDR2 SYGVNS. The CDR3 totals 15 residues. Trimming at V came to 1 base and at J to 0 bases, leaving 0 bases not matched to a gene. The CDR3 reads CASSESGGSYNEQFF. The CDR3, as DNA: TGTGCCAGCAGTGAATCGGGGGGCTCCTACAATGAGCAGTTCTTC.

This clone was counted only a few times. The chain has TRBV27 and TRBJ1-4; D remains unclear. CDR1 is MNHEY, CDR2 SMNVEV, per germline (reference sequence). This CDR3 has 14 residues. The V end was cut by 2 bases, the J end by 7 bases, with 11 bases between. This CDR3 reads CASSLTRVGEKLFF. The DNA of the CDR3 is TGTGCCAGCAGTTTAACAAGGGTTGGTGAAAAACTGTTTTTT.

This clone was observed a single time. The chain has TRBV25-1 and TRBJ2-2, with 8 bases lining up with TRBD2. There are 16 residues in the CDR3. V shed 1 base, J shed 5 bases, and the junction held 6 bases outside the gene matches. The germline V gene encodes CDR1 MGHDK and CDR2 SYGVNS. This chain's CDR3 is CASSELAGGITGELFF. The CDR3 DNA follows: TGTGCCAGCAGTGAATTGGCGGGGGGTATAACCGGGGAGCTGTTTTTT.

This clone has only a few counts. The chain carries TRBV25-1 and TRBJ1-3, with a tentative D call TRBD1 (5 bases). This CDR3 has 13 residues. CDR1 is MGHDK and CDR2 is SYGVNS in the germline V gene. V was clipped by 2 bases and J by 4 bases, with 6 bases between them. The chain's CDR3 is CASSEPGGNTIYF. The CDR3 bases are TGTGCCAGCAGTGAACCAGGGGGAAACACCATATATTTT.

The sample holds one count of this clone. V gene TRBV7-2 combines with J gene TRBJ2-7, with 7 bases matching TRBD2. V gave up 3 bases and J gave up 1 base; unmatched junction bases: 6. This CDR3 is built from 15 residues. Germline V gene lookup returns CDR1 SGHTA and CDR2 FQGNSA. CDR3 nucleotide sequence: TGTGCCAGCAGCTTCGGGTCGGGGGGATCCTACGAGCAGTACTTC. Translated: CASSFGSGGSYEQYF.

The genes are TRBV7-9 and TRBJ2-1; D ambiguous. Trimming shortened V by 1 base and J by 10 bases, and 2 bases separated the two germline ends. Germline CDR1 reads SEHNR; CDR2 reads FQNEAQ (reference sequence). The CDR3 sequence is 10 residues long. CDR3 in DNA: TGTGCCAGCAGCTTAGGAGAGCAGTTCTTC. It codes for CASSLGEQFF.